What follows is one T cell receptor (beta chain) and its context. Its cognate antigen is unknown. These data are taken from a study of blood T cells in healthy people across ages. It was with a sample-barcoded 5' primer and a J-beta primer mix that a second PCR of about 6 to 11 cycles was run. Each cDNA was tagged by a template-switch adaptor containing 12 random nucleotides. TCRdb reprocessed the 5' RACE reads via MiXCR and lists one record per CDR3 protein. The sample records 1.5 million to 2 million distinct CDR3 sequences, 30% to 40% being singletons. Trimming pared 3 bases from V and 7 bases from J, leaving 13 bases between. The CDR3 is 13 residues long. Germline lookup yields CDR1 SGHDN and CDR2 FVKESK. Whole-study findings and limits: Without sorted subsets, naive and antigen-experienced compartments could not be conclusively compared. Aged donors had fewer naive CD4+ cells and lower diversity than long-lived donors. Samples with more naive T cells showed higher observed beta diversity.

The specimen was blood. The J gene is TRBJ2-7, the V gene TRBV14, with D maybe TRBD1 (5 bases). This TCR was recovered from a woman in her twenties or thirties in good health. The DNA for the CDR3 is TGTGCCAGCAGCCAGGGGCTCGAGTGGGAGCAGTACTTC. Its translation is CASSQGLEWEQYF.